Given below is one T cell receptor (beta chain) in context. What it binds is unknown. With the read ending 3 residues before the CDR3 end, the germline J gene is used to fill in that end. This entry comes from a study of T cells in women clearing cervical HPV infection. In the study overall: Controls were women whose single incident HPV16 infection cleared within 12 months without precancer or cancer. Controls gave blood once infection was undetectable; cases at lesion identification. The study, taken as a whole, reports: TRBV6-7 abundance was lower in cases than controls (around 0.1% versus 0.15%).

Germline V gene lookup returns CDR1 LNHDA and CDR2 SQIVND (reference sequence). The CDR3 is 16 amino acids. V lost 6 bases to trimming and J lost 0 bases, with 15 bases between them. Assay: immunoSEQ multiplex PCR; the TCRdb copy retains only in-frame clones and omits some. The ten most abundant clones cover about 5% of a sample with about 40,000 clones. The sample consisted of blood buffy coat. J is TRBJ2-1 and V is TRBV19; a weak D match, TRBD2 (7 bases). This receptor was obtained from a woman between 18 and 70 years old with a cervical HPV16 infection that either progressed to CIN3+ or cleared (not recorded which). The sequenced CDR3 bases are TGTGCCAGTAGCCCCAGGGGCGGGAGCTCCTACAATGAG. Translating gives CASSPRGGSSYNE. The full CDR3 reads CASSPRGGSSYNEQFF.